Each of the 8 T cell receptor beta chains below was sequenced from the same sample in a study of regulatory T cells in long-lasting Graves disease. Regarding time point: newly diagnosed GD, antithyroid drugs for less than 3 months. Researchers made the TCR library from RNA that was extracted from PBMCs. CDR3-region Arm-PCR and iRepertoire HTBI primers produced the TCR beta libraries. MiXCR, run by TCRdb on the multiplex PCR reads, gives a single entry per CDR3 protein. The data contain about 620,000 distinct CDR3 sequences, approximately 15% of them singletons. This same sample was also part of a study on T cells in Graves' hyperthyroidism and ophthalmopathy.

The starting material was peripheral blood mononuclear cells (PBMCs), obtained at new diagnosis, from a patient treated with antithyroid drugs. These receptors were taken from a woman aged 25 to 39 with Graves disease.

This clonotype came up many times. This rearrangement joins TRBV2 to TRBJ2-7; D remains ambiguous. Per the germline V gene, CDR1 is SNHLY and CDR2 is FYNNEI. Trimming removed 6 bases from V and 0 bases from J, with 6 bases in between. The CDR3 totals 12 residues. The CDR3 coding sequence is TGTGCCAGCAGCAAAGGCTCCTACGAGCAGTACTTC. Amino acids: CASSKGSYEQYF.

The J gene is TRBJ2-1, the V gene TRBV4-1, with 7 bases lining up with TRBD2. The V gene end was trimmed by 4 bases and the J gene end by 0 bases; junction bases not matched to a gene: 6. CDR1 and CDR2 from the germline V gene are MGHRA and YSYEKL. CDR3 length equals 16 residues. The CDR3 reads CASSPRAGPSYNEQFF. The CDR3 DNA sequence: TGCGCCAGCAGCCCGAGAGCGGGACCCTCCTACAATGAGCAGTTCTTC.

This clonotype was detected a few times. The chain joins TRBV6-2 or TRBV6-3 to TRBJ2-3; D gene uncertain. The CDR3 has 15 residues. The germline V gene encodes CDR1 MNHEY and CDR2 SVGEGT. V lost 5 bases and J lost 2, with 14 bases in between. The CDR3 is CASSRPLEYTDTQYF. The CDR3 nucleotides read TGTGCCAGCAGTAGACCCTTGGAGTACACAGATACGCAGTATTTT.

The CDR3 protein is CASSRPASGGYTF. CDR3 in DNA: TGTGCCAGCAGCCGCCCAGCGTCGGGGGGCTACACCTTC. The rearrangement uses TRBV6-2 or TRBV6-3 and TRBJ1-2, with no clear D. This CDR3 comprises 13 residues. Per germline, CDR1 MNHEY and CDR2 SVGEGT. Trimming stripped 6 bases from V and 8 bases from J, with 16 bases between.

This clonotype was seen a handful of times. The chain couples TRBV9 to TRBJ2-5, with D perhaps TRBD2 (6 bases). The CDR3 is 15 amino acids. Germline CDR1 reads SGDLS; CDR2 reads YYNGEE. V gave up 1 base and J gave up 2 bases, with 12 bases separating them. CDR3 DNA sequence: TGTGCCAGCAGCGTAACGACTAGTCGTCAAGAGACCCAGTACTTC. Translation: CASSVTTSRQETQYF.

This clonotype was picked up many times. The rearrangement joins TRBV11-2 to TRBJ1-2, with D perhaps matching TRBD1 (6 bases). V lost 2 bases and J 5 bases, leaving 15 bases between the germline ends. This CDR3 is 15 amino acids long. Germline CDR1 is SGHAT and CDR2 is FQNNGV. The CDR3 DNA is TGTGCCAGCAGCTTATATCGTTTAGGGGGTTATGGCTACACCTTC. It yields the protein CASSLYRLGGYGYTF.

This clonotype was seen a handful of times. This chain connects TRBV19 to TRBJ1-5; TRBD1 might be the D (6 bases). V lost 5 bases and J lost 4, with 27 bases in between. Germline values: CDR1 LNHDA, CDR2 SQIVND (reference sequence). CDR3 size: 19 residues. CDR3 residues: CASSGGGASAKRLNQPQHF. In DNA form, the CDR3 reads TGTGCCAGTAGTGGGGGGGGCGCGAGTGCCAAACGCTTAAATCAGCCCCAGCATTTT.

This clonotype appeared many times. V usage is TRBV7-2 and J usage is TRBJ1-2; D not certain. Germline values: CDR1 SGHTA, CDR2 FQGNSA. CDR3 length equals 13 residues. Trimming took 3 bases from V and 8 from J, leaving 13 bases between them. The CDR3 nucleotides read TGTGCCAGCAGCTTTGGAGCGCCGGAAGGCTACACCTTC. Translating gives CASSFGAPEGYTF.